The clone carrying this T cell receptor (beta chain) was recorded a few times. V gave up 7 bases and J gave up 2 bases, with 15 bases separating them. The CDR3 runs to 15 residues. CDR1 is MNHNS and CDR2 is SASEGT in the germline V gene. The source of the sample is a study of patients and donors after allogeneic stem cell transplantation. TCRdb re-called the RT-PCR reads through MiXCR, storing one row per CDR3 protein. This sample has some 960,000 distinct CDR3 sequences, with about a sixth found just once. The sequence was collected from a human donor who was either an allogeneic HSCT recipient or a stem cell or donor lymphocyte infusion donor (not recorded which). It is not recorded whose cells these are; they may come from a transplant donor. The sequencing input was blood, either unsorted or a sorted T cell fraction (not recorded which). The gene calls are TRBV6-1 and TRBJ1-3; D is unclear. The CDR3 region is CASTTVAPPGNTIYF. The CDR3 DNA follows: TGTGCCAGCACCACCGTCGCTCCCCCTGGAAACACCATATATTTT.